These 15 T cell receptor beta chains came from one sample sequenced in a study of PD-L1 blockade in urothelial cancer. The table came from immunoSEQ multiplex PCR; TCRdb's copy has only in-frame clones and leaves some out. This sample carries around 100,000 clones, around 89% of them seen once, and the ten largest clones take under 2%. Time point of the sample: pretreatment peripheral blood. Sequences were derived from PBMCs, sampled around atezolizumab (anti-PD-L1) treatment. Receptor source: a man in his 60s with urothelial cancer.

This clone was recorded once. The chain recombines TRBV5-8 with TRBJ2-1, with 7 bases matching TRBD1. The CDR3 is 16 amino acids. V lost 2 bases to trimming and J lost 7 bases; unmatched junction nucleotides: 12. The germline CDR1 and CDR2 sequences are SGHTS and YDEGEE. Here the CDR3 reads CASSLGTASRVNEQFF. The CDR3 DNA sequence: TGTGCCAGCAGCTTAGGGACAGCATCCCGTGTGAATGAGCAGTTCTTC.

The V gene is TRBV7-8, the J gene TRBJ2-5; TRBD2 aligns across 14 bases. CDR3 length: 16 amino acids. The germline V gene has CDR1 SGHVS and CDR2 FQNEAQ. With V trimmed by 5 bases and J by 4 bases, 6 bases remained unmatched. The CDR3 protein is CASSPGLAGEGETQYF. As DNA, the CDR3 is TGTGCCAGCAGCCCGGGACTAGCGGGAGAGGGAGAGACCCAGTACTTC.

The chain recombines TRBV5-4 with TRBJ2-5; 9 nucleotides align to TRBD2. The V segment lost 4 bases and the J segment 4 bases; nucleotides outside the gene matches: 11. Germline CDR1 reads SGHNT; CDR2 reads YYREEE (reference sequence). CDR3 size: 16 residues. CDR3 in DNA: TGTGCCAGCAGCCCGGAGGGAGCGGGAGGCTCAGAGACCCAGTACTTC. Amino acid sequence: CASSPEGAGGSETQYF.

The chain carries TRBV28 and TRBJ1-3, with D tentatively TRBD1 (5 bases). Germline lookup yields CDR1 MDHEN and CDR2 SYDVKM. Trimming pared 6 bases from V and 4 bases from J, leaving 16 bases between. This CDR3 spans 15 amino acids. The CDR3 DNA reads as TGTGCCAGCAGCCTTGGTGGGGCAGGGGGAAACACCATATATTTT. Amino acids: CASSLGGAGGNTIYF.

The chain is built from TRBV7-2 and TRBJ2-7, with D tentatively TRBD1 (6 bases). Deletions cut 3 bases from V and 7 bases from J, with 19 bases between. The CDR3 loop spans 15 amino acids. Germline-derived CDR1 and CDR2 are SGHTA and FQGNSA. This CDR3 is CASSFQGTLAEEQYF. CDR3 sequence (DNA): TGTGCCAGCAGCTTCCAGGGGACCCTCGCAGAGGAGCAGTACTTC.

This chain connects TRBV9 to TRBJ2-5, with a tentative D call TRBD2 (5 bases). The CDR3 length is 15 residues. V dropped 1 base and J dropped 3 bases, with 13 bases sitting between them. In germline, CDR1 is SGDLS, CDR2 YYNGEE. CDR3 sequence: CASSVLSGNEETQYF. DNA of the CDR3: TGTGCCAGCAGCGTATTGTCGGGGAATGAAGAGACCCAGTACTTC. Full variable domain (rest looked up from reference TRBV9 and TRBJ2-5): DSGVTQTPKHLITATGQRVTLRCSPRSGDLSVYWYQQSLDQGLQFLIQYYNGEERAKGNILERFSAQQFPDLHSELNLSSLELGDSALYFCASSVLSGNEETQYFGPGTRLLVL.

This clone was detected only a few times. This chain joins TRBV7-6 and TRBJ2-1; 8 bases are shared with TRBD1. CDR1 and CDR2 (germline): SGHVS, FNYEAQ. The length of the CDR3 is 17 residues. Losses at the gene ends were 0 bases for V and 7 bases for J; bases not matched to a gene: 11. CDR3 region: CASSLALWTGTDNEQFF. For the CDR3, the DNA is TGTGCCAGCAGCTTAGCGCTTTGGACAGGGACGGATAATGAGCAGTTCTTC.

The V call is TRBV18, the J call TRBJ1-2, with D unresolved. There are 15 residues in the CDR3. Germline values: CDR1 KGHSH, CDR2 LQKENI. V was shortened by 2 bases and J by 3 bases, with 13 bases between the two germline ends. This CDR3 reads CASSPAGVRDYGYTF. CDR3 nucleotide sequence: TGTGCCAGCTCACCAGCCGGGGTTCGAGACTATGGCTACACCTTC.

The chain has TRBV5-4 and TRBJ2-3; 7 positions match TRBD2. The CDR3 consists of 14 residues. Looked up from germline, CDR1 is SGHNT and CDR2 is YYREEE (reference sequence). Trimming took 6 bases from V and 6 from J; bases not matched to a gene: 10. The CDR3 DNA sequence: TGTGCCAGCACCGACGGGGGGAGGGCGGATACGCAGTATTTT. It is translated as CASTDGGRADTQYF. Variable domain in full (rest from reference TRBV5-4 and TRBJ2-3): ETGVTQSPTHLIKTRGQQVTLRCSSQSGHNTVSWYQQALGQGPQFIFQYYREEENGRGNFPPRFSGLQFPNYSSELNVNALELDDSALYLCASTDGGRADTQYFGPGTRLTVL.

The rearrangement uses TRBV30 and TRBJ1-1; D might be TRBD1 (5 bases). V was pared by 7 bases and J by 4 bases, with 10 bases between. The germline V gene has CDR1 GTSNPN and CDR2 SVGIG (reference sequence). This CDR3 contains 11 residues. The CDR3 bases are TGTGCCTTTCCGGGGGGCACTGAAGCTTTCTTT. Translating it yields CAFPGGTEAFF.

The chain uses TRBV19 and TRBJ1-6, with D perhaps TRBD1 (6 bases). CDR1 LNHDA and CDR2 SQIVND come from the germline V gene (reference sequence). The CDR3 spans 15 residues. Trimming cost V 7 bases and J 2 bases, with 12 bases left between them. The CDR3 loop reads CASTDRPAYNSPLHF. CDR3 DNA sequence: TGTGCCAGTACCGACAGGCCAGCCTATAATTCACCCCTCCACTTT.

This clone was seen more than once but under ten times. The chain links TRBV18 to TRBJ1-2, with TRBD1 matching 7 bases. The V and J ends lost 3 bases and 3 bases, in that order; junction bases with no gene match: 4. Per the germline V gene, CDR1 is KGHSH and CDR2 is LQKENI. There are 14 residues in the CDR3. Written as DNA, the CDR3 is TGTGCCAGCTCACCGACAGGGCAGGACTATGGCTACACCTTC. Amino acids: CASSPTGQDYGYTF.

V and J are TRBV5-1 and TRBJ2-3; D call uncertain. V was shortened by 4 bases and J by 3 bases, with 12 bases between the two germline ends. The CDR3 loop spans 14 amino acids. CDR1 and CDR2 (germline): SGHRS, YFSETQ. The CDR3 nucleotides are TGCGCCAGCAGCCCTGCGCCGGGTACAGATACGCAGTATTTT. Amino acids: CASSPAPGTDTQYF.

V usage is TRBV9 and J usage is TRBJ2-1; 7 nucleotides align to TRBD1. Germline lookup yields CDR1 SGDLS and CDR2 YYNGEE. Trimming removed 4 bases from V and 4 bases from J; junction bases left unmatched: 8. The CDR3 consists of 15 residues. CDR3 DNA sequence: TGTGCCAGCAGCAGGACTGGGGACAGTTACAATGAGCAGTTCTTC. It codes for CASSRTGDSYNEQFF.

The chain combines TRBV28 with TRBJ2-3; 14 nucleotides agree with TRBD2. This CDR3 spans 17 amino acids. Trimming cost V 6 bases and J 1 base; bases outside gene matches: 6. Germline loops: CDR1 MDHEN, CDR2 SYDVKM. As DNA, the CDR3 is TGTGCCAGCAGAGGACTAGCGGGAGGACAACGCACAGATACGCAGTATTTT. Protein sequence: CASRGLAGGQRTDTQYF.